The 8 T cell receptor beta chains given below trace back to one sample, sequenced in a study of shared clonotypes between healthy human individuals. Libraries were prepared by immunoSEQ multiplex PCR; TCRdb keeps only in-frame clonotypes and omits some of them. The sample holds 80,000 to 100,000 clones, around 68% seen once. Sequenced: memory CD8+ T cells sorted from blood. Subset indicated: CD45RO+ cells pooled with CCR7-negative TemRA cells. The receptors come from a man under 40 in good health.

V is TRBV19 and J is TRBJ1-5, with 8 positions matching TRBD1. The CDR3 contains 14 residues. V shed 2 bases and J 8 bases; nucleotides not matched to a gene: 5. Looked up from germline, CDR1 is LNHDA and CDR2 is SQIVND (reference sequence). DNA of the CDR3: TGTGCCAGTAGTATACAGGGGGCTCTGGAGCCCCAGCATTTT. Translation gives CASSIQGALEPQHF.

The genes are TRBV29-1 and TRBJ2-2; tentative D call: TRBD2 (6 bases). Looked up from germline, CDR1 is SQVTM and CDR2 is ANQGSEA. With 5 bases removed from V and 1 base from J, the gap between germline ends came to 17 bases. The CDR3 has 16 residues. The CDR3 reads CSVSLGLAKNTGELFF. The CDR3 nucleotides read TGCAGCGTTTCGTTAGGGCTAGCGAAGAACACCGGGGAGCTGTTTTTT.

This chain connects TRBV27 to TRBJ1-5, with TRBD1 as a possible D gene (6 bases). Trimming shortened V by 5 bases and J by 5 bases, and 13 bases separated the two germline ends. The CDR3 consists of 14 residues. Germline V CDR1 and CDR2: MNHEY, SMNVEV (reference sequence). The CDR3 is CASSTRDNYQPQHF. The CDR3 DNA reads TGTGCCAGCAGTACACGGGACAATTATCAGCCCCAGCATTTT.

This chain joins TRBV5-1 and TRBJ2-1; 10 nucleotides align to TRBD2. Germline-derived CDR1 and CDR2 are SGHRS and YFSETQ. CDR3 length: 15 residues. J was trimmed by 4 bases and V by 4 bases; bases with no gene match: 5. CDR3 loop: CASSGGTSVYNEQFF. For the CDR3, the DNA is TGCGCCAGCAGCGGGGGGACTAGCGTATACAATGAGCAGTTCTTC. Full variable domain (rest looked up from reference TRBV5-1 and TRBJ2-1): KAGVTQTPRYLIKTRGQQVTLSCSPISGHRSVSWYQQTPGQGLQFLFEYFSETQRNKGNFPGRFSGRQFSNSRSEMNVSTLELGDSALYLCASSGGTSVYNEQFFGPGTRLTVL.

The chain links TRBV2 to TRBJ1-2; TRBD1 is a possible D gene (6 bases). Germline CDR1 reads SNHLY; CDR2 reads FYNNEI. There are 14 residues in the CDR3. Trimming removed 5 bases from V and 4 bases from J, with 14 bases in between. The CDR3 is CASSPQGLTYGYTF. For the CDR3, the DNA is TGTGCCAGCAGTCCCCAGGGGCTGACCTATGGCTACACCTTC.

The chain has TRBV4-1 and TRBJ2-7, with D perhaps given as TRBD1 or TRBD2 (5 bases each). Trimming shortened V by 3 bases and J by 1 base, and 16 bases separated the two germline ends. The CDR3 contains 16 residues. CDR1 and CDR2 from the germline V gene are MGHRA and YSYEKL. This CDR3 reads CASSQLAGTDSYEQYF. CDR3 in DNA: TGCGCCAGCAGCCAGCTCGCTGGGACCGATTCCTACGAGCAGTACTTC.

This chain links TRBV7-2 with TRBJ2-7, with TRBD2 matching 9 bases. Germline V gene sequence: CDR1 SGHTA, CDR2 FQGNSA. The CDR3 is 15 residues long. Unmatched junction bases numbered 7, after V lost 3 bases and J lost 4 bases. CDR3 amino acids: CASSLSGSGGYEQYF. CDR3 in DNA: TGTGCCAGCAGCTTGTCGGGTAGCGGGGGATACGAGCAGTACTTC.

Here the CDR3 reads CASSSRSDSGYTF. The CDR3, as DNA: TGTGCCAGTAGTAGTAGATCGGACAGTGGCTACACCTTC. V and J are TRBV19 and TRBJ1-2; D perhaps matches TRBD1 (6 bases). Germline V gene lookup returns CDR1 LNHDA and CDR2 SQIVND (reference sequence). V was shortened by 4 bases and J by 7 bases, with 13 bases between the two germline ends. This CDR3 has 13 residues.